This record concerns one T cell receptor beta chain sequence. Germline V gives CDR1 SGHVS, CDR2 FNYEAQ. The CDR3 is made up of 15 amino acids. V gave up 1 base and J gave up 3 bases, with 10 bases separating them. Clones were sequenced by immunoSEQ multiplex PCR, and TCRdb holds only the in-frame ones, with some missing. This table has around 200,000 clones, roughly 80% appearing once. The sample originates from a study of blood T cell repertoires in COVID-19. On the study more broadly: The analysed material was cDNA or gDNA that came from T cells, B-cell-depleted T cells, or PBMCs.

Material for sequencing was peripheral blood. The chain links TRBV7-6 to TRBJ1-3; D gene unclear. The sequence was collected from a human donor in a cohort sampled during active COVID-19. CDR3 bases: TGTGCCAGCAGCTTAGATGGCCAATTTGGAAACACCATATATTTT. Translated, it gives CASSLDGQFGNTIYF.